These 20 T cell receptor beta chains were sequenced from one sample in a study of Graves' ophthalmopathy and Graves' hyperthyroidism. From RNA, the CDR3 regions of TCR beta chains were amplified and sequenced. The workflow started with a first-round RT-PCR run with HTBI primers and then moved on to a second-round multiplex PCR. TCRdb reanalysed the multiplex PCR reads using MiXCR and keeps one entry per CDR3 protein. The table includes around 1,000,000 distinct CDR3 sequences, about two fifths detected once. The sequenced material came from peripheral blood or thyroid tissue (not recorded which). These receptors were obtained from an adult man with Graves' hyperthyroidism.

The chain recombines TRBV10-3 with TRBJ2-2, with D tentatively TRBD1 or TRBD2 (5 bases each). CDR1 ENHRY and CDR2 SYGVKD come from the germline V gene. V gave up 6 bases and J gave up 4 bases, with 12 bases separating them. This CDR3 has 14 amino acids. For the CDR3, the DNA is TGTGCCATCAGCGAGAGGGGCGCCACCGGGGAGCTGTTTTTT. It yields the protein CAISERGATGELFF.

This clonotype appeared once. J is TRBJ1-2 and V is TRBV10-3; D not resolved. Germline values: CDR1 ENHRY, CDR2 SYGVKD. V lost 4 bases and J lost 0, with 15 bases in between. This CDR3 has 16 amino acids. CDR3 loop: CAISARDLGANYGYTF. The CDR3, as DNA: TGTGCCATCAGTGCTAGAGACTTGGGAGCTAACTATGGCTACACCTTC.

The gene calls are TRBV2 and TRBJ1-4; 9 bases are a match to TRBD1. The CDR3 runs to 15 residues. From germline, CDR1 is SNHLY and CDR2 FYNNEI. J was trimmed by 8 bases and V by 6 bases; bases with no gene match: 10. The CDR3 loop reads CASRAPGQGGEKLFF. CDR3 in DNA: TGTGCCAGCAGGGCCCCGGGACAGGGTGGCGAAAAACTGTTTTTT.

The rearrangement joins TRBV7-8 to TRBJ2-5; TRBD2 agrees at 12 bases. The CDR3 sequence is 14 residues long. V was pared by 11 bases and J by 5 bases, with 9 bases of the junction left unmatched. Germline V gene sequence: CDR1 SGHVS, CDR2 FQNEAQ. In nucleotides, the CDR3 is TGTGCCGCTAGCGGGAGGGCAGTATGTGAGACCCAGTACTTC. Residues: CAASGRAVCETQYF.

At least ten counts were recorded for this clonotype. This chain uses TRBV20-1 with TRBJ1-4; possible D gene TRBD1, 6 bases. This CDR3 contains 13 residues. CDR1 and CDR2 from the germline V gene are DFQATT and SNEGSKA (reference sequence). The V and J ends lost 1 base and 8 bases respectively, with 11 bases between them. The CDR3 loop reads CSARVGAREKLFF. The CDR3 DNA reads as TGCAGTGCTAGAGTGGGGGCCAGGGAAAAACTGTTTTTT.

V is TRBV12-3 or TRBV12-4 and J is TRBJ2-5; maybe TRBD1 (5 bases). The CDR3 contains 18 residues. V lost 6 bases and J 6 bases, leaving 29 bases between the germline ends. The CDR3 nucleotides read TGTGCCAGCAGCCCAGGGATAAGTGGGGCGCCACCTAGGAAGACCCAGTACTTC. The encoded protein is CASSPGISGAPPRKTQYF.

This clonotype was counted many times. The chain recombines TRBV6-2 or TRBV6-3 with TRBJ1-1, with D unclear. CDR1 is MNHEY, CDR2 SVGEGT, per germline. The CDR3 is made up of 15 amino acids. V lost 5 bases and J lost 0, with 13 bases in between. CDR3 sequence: CASSNGGLMNTEAFF. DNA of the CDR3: TGTGCCAGCAGTAACGGAGGATTAATGAACACTGAAGCTTTCTTT.

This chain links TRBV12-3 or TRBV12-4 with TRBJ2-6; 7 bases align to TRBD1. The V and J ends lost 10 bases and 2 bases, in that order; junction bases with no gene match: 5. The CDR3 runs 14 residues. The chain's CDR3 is CATADRAGANVLTF. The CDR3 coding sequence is TGTGCCACAGCAGACAGGGCTGGGGCCAACGTCCTGACTTTC.

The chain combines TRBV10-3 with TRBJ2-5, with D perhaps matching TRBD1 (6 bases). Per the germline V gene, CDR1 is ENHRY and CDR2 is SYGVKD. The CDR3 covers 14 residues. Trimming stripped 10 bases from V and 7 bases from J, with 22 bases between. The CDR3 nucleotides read TGTGCCAGCACCTGGACCAGGGGCTCAGGGACCCAGTACTTC. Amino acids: CASTWTRGSGTQYF.

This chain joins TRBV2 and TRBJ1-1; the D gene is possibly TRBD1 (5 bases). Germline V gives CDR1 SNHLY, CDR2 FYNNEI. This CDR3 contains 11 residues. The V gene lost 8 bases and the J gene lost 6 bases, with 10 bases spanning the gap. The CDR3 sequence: CASCGASEAFF. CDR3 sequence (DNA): TGTGCCAGCTGCGGGGCCTCTGAAGCTTTCTTT.

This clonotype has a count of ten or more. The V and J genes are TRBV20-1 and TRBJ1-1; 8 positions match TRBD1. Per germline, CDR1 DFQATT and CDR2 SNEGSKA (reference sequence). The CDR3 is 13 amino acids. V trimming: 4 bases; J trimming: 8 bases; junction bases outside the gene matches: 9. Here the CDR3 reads CSATYSRGREAFF. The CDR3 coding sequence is TGCAGTGCTACCTATTCCAGGGGGCGGGAAGCTTTCTTT.

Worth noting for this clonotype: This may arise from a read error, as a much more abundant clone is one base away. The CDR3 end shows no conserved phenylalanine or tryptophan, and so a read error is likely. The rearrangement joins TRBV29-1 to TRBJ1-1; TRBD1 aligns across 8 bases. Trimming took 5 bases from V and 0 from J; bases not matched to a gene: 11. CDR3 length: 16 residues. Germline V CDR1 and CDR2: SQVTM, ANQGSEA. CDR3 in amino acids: CSVLQGVYIMNTEAFL. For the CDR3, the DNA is TGCAGCGTTCTACAGGGGGTATACATCATGAACACTGAAGCTTTCCTT.

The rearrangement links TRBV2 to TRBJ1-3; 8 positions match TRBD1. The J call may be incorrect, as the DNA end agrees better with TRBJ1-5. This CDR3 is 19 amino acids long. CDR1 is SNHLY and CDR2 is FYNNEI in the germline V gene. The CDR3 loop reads CASSLLAGVGTGRNQPQHF. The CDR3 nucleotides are TGTGCCAGCAGTTTACTAGCGGGGGTAGGGACAGGACGCAATCAGCCCCAGCATTTT.

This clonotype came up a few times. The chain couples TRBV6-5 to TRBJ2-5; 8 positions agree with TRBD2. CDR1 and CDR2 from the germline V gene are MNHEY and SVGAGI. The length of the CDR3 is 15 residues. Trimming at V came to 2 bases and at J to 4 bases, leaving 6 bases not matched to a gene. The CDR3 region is CASSYGWAGGETQYF. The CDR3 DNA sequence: TGTGCCAGCAGTTACGGCTGGGCGGGGGGAGAGACCCAGTACTTC.

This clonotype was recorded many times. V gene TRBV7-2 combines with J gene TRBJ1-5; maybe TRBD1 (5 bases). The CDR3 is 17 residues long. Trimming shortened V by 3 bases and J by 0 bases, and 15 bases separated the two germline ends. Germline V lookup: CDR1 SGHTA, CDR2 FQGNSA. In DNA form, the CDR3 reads TGTGCCAGCAGCTTCGGGGAATGGGGGGATAGCAATCAGCCCCAGCATTTT. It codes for CASSFGEWGDSNQPQHF. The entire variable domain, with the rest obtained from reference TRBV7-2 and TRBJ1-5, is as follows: GAGVSQSPSNKVTEKGKDVELRCDPISGHTALYWYRQSLGQGLEFLIYFQGNSAPDKSGLPSDRFSAERTGGSVSTLTIQRTQQEDSAVYLCASSFGEWGDSNQPQHFGDGTRLSIL.

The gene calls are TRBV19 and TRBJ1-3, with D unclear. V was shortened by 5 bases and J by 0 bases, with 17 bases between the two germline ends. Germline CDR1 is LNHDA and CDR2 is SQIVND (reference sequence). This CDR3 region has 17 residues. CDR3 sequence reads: CASSQNNAAVSGNTIYF. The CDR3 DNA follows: TGTGCCAGTAGTCAAAACAACGCCGCGGTCTCTGGAAACACCATATATTTT.

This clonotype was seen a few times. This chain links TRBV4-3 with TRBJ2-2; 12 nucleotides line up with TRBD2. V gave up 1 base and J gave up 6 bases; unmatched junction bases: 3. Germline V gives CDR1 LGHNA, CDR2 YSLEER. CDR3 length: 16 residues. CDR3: CASSQGLAGVPGELFF. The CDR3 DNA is TGCGCCAGCAGCCAAGGACTAGCGGGAGTACCCGGGGAGCTGTTTTTT.

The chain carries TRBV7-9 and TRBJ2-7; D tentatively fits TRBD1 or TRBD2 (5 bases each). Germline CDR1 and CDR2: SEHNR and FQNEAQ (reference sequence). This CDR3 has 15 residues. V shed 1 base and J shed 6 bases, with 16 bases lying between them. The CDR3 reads CASSLGDVGKVEQYF. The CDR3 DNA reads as TGTGCCAGCAGCTTAGGGGACGTGGGGAAGGTCGAGCAGTACTTC.

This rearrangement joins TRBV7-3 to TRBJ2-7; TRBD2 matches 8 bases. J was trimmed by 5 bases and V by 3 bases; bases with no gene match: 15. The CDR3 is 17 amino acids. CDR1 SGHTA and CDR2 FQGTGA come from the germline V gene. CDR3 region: CASSFSGGTNGRDEQYF. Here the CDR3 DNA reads TGTGCCAGCAGCTTCTCCGGGGGGACTAACGGGAGGGACGAGCAGTACTTC.

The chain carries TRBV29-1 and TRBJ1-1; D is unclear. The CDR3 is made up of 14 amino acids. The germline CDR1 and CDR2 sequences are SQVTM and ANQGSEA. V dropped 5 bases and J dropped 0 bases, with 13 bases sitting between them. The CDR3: CSVLLRLMNTEAFF. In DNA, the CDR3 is TGCAGCGTTCTACTACGGCTCATGAACACTGAAGCTTTCTTT.